This TCR beta chain was profiled in a study of prognosis after radiotherapy for stage I lung cancer (dated by TCRdb to the early 2020s). Background on the whole study: About 19 stage I NSCLC patients were enrolled in Nanjing, China, between early 2018 and January 2019. Four to six patients had oligometastatic NSCLC after surgical resection of the primary tumor, and more than eleven had newly diagnosed primary stage I lung tumors. All patients were regarded as medically inoperable, because of comorbidities in about a dozen patients and refusal of surgery in roughly seven patients. Ages in the cohort of roughly 13 men and more than 5 women ranged from about 50 to 84 years, with a median of 74. Tumor histology was squamous cell carcinoma in several patients and adenocarcinoma in approximately 11. Image-guided IMRT or VMAT was used to deliver SBRT in 3 to 5 fractions at a biologically effective dose of at least 100 Gy. SBRT was not combined with any concurrent therapy in any patient. Distant metastases were developed by four of the 19 patients after SBRT, at a median of roughly 7 months, whereas no significant progression was observed in the other 15 patients. Peripheral blood TCR beta repertoires were profiled in stage I NSCLC patients before and after stereotactic body radiotherapy, and the study then linked these repertoires to distant failure. For each of the approximately 20 patients, one blood sample was taken before SBRT and one after, so the study sequenced about 40 samples in total. On the study overall, not on this receptor specifically: Post-SBRT Shannon entropy and its change from baseline were lower in patients who developed distant metastases; baseline Shannon entropy was not associated with metastases. No adjustment for multiple comparisons was applied to any of the reported P values. The study was limited by its small cohort and short follow-up, and the findings require independent validation. Tumor specificity of expanded TCR clones was not determined. A decrease in unique TCR clone counts was observed after SBRT (median around 9,800 before versus some 7,000 after; Wilcoxon paired P=0.011). Differences by metastasis status were reportedly seen in TRBV and TRBJ usage frequencies, involving two V genes at baseline and, after SBRT, nine or ten V genes and two J genes.

Worth noting for this clonotype: Its recognized antigen is unknown. A read error may account for a junction end that differs from germline.

Two rounds of multiplex PCR on genomic DNA were used to amplify the TCR beta CDR3 region. In the first round of PCR, primers specific to each TRBV and TRBJ gene were used, and the primer sequences are filed in Chinese patent CN105087789A. Universal primers were used in the second round of PCR. The Roche High Pure PCR Template Preparation Kit was used to extract genomic DNA from frozen PBMCs. Paired-end sequencing with 151 bp reads was performed on the libraries using an Illumina HiSeq 3000. The original pipeline was this. Raw reads lacking the multiplex PCR primer sequences were removed with CutAdapt. PEAR was used to merge high-quality paired reads into contigs. MiXCR assigned TRB V, D and J gene segments to each contig by aligning to reference sequences. To remove sequencing errors, CDR3 sequences were clustered according to base quality and sequence similarity. Shannon entropy, normalized by the natural log of the productive TCR sequence number, served as the measure of diversity. One minus Shannon entropy divided by the natural log of the number of unique clonotypes was used as the definition of clonality. Progression-free survival cut-offs for repertoire metrics were chosen using the Youden index of ROC curves, with analyses run in R 3.5.3. TCRdb applied fastp at Q25 and MiXCR to the public reads, then kept only in-frame beta chains. Each entry merges the rows of one CDR3 protein and shows their most common DNA and genes. The V and J calls come from TCRdb's annotation, not from the publication. In all, the sample holds 25,000 to 35,000 distinct CDR3 sequences, and over 45% of those were seen once. In total, the top ten clones hold 16% of the sample.

The germline V gene (reference sequence) sets CDR1 to DFQATT and CDR2 to SNEGSKA. The CDR3 contains 14 residues, cysteine and phenylalanine counted. The kept DNA is CDR3 alone, 42 bases in frame from the first base. All patients had node-negative disease on CT and PET/CT, and none had a history of other malignancies or had previously received chemotherapy or radiotherapy. At each of two time points, six milliliters of peripheral venous blood were collected into EDTA tubes. Ficoll-Paque Plus density-gradient centrifugation was used to isolate PBMCs. Right after collection, samples were kept at -80 degrees C until analysis.

Recombination linked TRBV20-1 to TRBJ1-6; TRBD1 is possibly the D segment (5 matching bases). This receptor was taken from a donor over 45 with non-small cell lung cancer. Sequencing used PBMCs, obtained before or after stereotactic body radiation therapy (not recorded which). The CDR3 region: CSSRKGRDNSPLHF. The nucleotide sequence is TGCAGTTCTAGAAAGGGGCGGGATAATTCACCCCTCCACTTT.